The rows below give T cell receptor beta chains drawn from one sample of a study of vaccination and CD4 T cells after COVID-19. These TCRs are of unknown antigen specificity. TCRdb called the PCR reads again in MiXCR, with one record for every CDR3 protein. The repertoire holds about 15,000 distinct CDR3 sequences, with about half as singletons. The sequencing used CD4+ T cells from blood, cultured in vitro, collected before SARS-CoV-2 vaccination. These receptors all stem from a human donor who had recovered from COVID-19. Both conserved end residues are part of each CDR3. Fields, in order: clone size, J gene, D gene, V gene, CDR3 DNA, CDR3 protein. D genes are given only for firm matches. Not every row has a clone size; where given, it reads once, few, many or a size class.

clone_size: NA; j_call: TRBJ1-3; d_call: NA; v_call: TRBV7-2; cdr3_nt: TGTGCCAGCAGCCGACAGGCTATCTCTGGAAACACCATATATTTT; cdr3_aa: CASSRQAISGNTIYF
clone_size: NA; j_call: TRBJ2-1; d_call: NA; v_call: TRBV3-1; cdr3_nt: TGTGCCAGCAGCCAAGATCTAGGGTATGAGCAGTTCTTC; cdr3_aa: CASSQDLGYEQFF
clone_size: NA; j_call: TRBJ1-1; d_call: TRBD1; v_call: TRBV5-1; cdr3_nt: TGCGCCAGCAGCTTGACCTACAGGGGCACTGAAGCTTTCTTT; cdr3_aa: CASSLTYRGTEAFF
clone_size: NA; j_call: TRBJ1-1; d_call: NA; v_call: TRBV4-3; cdr3_nt: TGCGCCAGCAGCCAAGATTCGGGGGGGGACACTGAAGCTTTCTTT; cdr3_aa: CASSQDSGGDTEAFF
clone_size: NA; j_call: TRBJ2-7; d_call: TRBD1; v_call: TRBV5-3; cdr3_nt: TGTGCCAGAAGCTGCGGGGACAGGGGGCAATACTACGAGCAGTACTTC; cdr3_aa: CARSCGDRGQYYEQYF
clone_size: NA; j_call: TRBJ1-3; d_call: NA; v_call: TRBV7-3; cdr3_nt: TGTGCCAGCAGCTTGGTCGCCGGCGGCACCATATATTTT; cdr3_aa: CASSLVAGGTIYF
clone_size: NA; j_call: TRBJ1-2; d_call: TRBD1; v_call: TRBV6-1; cdr3_nt: TGTGCCAGCAGTCGACAGGGGGCGTATGGCTACACCTTC; cdr3_aa: CASSRQGAYGYTF
clone_size: NA; j_call: TRBJ2-1; d_call: NA; v_call: TRBV5-4; cdr3_nt: TGTGCCAGCAGCGGGCTTGGGGGAGTGGGGGAGCAGTTCTTC; cdr3_aa: CASSGLGGVGEQFF
clone_size: NA; j_call: TRBJ2-7; d_call: NA; v_call: TRBV7-8; cdr3_nt: TGTGCCAGCAGCTTAGGAACCGGAAGTGGAGGGTTGGACGAGCAGTACTTC; cdr3_aa: CASSLGTGSGGLDEQYF
clone_size: few; j_call: TRBJ2-2; d_call: NA; v_call: TRBV21-1; cdr3_nt: TGTGCCAGCAGCAAACCTGACAGGGGCATGAACACCGGGGAGCTGTTTTTT; cdr3_aa: CASSKPDRGMNTGELFF
clone_size: NA; j_call: TRBJ2-3; d_call: TRBD2; v_call: TRBV7-2; cdr3_nt: TGTGCCAGCAGCCCTCGGGGGGGATCCACAAATACGCAGTATTTT; cdr3_aa: CASSPRGGSTNTQYF